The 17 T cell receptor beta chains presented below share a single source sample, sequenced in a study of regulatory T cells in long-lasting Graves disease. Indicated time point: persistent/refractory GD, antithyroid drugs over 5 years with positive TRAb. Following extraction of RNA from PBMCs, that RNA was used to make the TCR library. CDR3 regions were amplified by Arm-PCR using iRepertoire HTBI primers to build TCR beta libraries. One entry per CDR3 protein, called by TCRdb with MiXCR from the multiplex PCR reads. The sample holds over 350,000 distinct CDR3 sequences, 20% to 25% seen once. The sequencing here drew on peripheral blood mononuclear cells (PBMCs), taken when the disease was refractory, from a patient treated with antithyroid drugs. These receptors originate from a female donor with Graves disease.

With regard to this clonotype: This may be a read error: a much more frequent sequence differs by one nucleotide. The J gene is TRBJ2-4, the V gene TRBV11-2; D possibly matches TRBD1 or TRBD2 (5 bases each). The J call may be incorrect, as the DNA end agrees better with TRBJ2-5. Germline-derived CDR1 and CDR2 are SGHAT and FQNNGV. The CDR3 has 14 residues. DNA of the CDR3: TGTGCCAGCAGCTCTGGGGGTTACCATGAGACCCAGTACTTC. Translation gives CASSSGGYHETQYF.

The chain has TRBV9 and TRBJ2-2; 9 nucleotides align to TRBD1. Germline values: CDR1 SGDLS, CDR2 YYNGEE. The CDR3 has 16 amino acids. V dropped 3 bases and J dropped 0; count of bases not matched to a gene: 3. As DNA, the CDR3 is TGTGCCAGCAGCGGTGGACAGGGGCCGAACACCGGGGAGCTGTTTTTT. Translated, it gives CASSGGQGPNTGELFF.

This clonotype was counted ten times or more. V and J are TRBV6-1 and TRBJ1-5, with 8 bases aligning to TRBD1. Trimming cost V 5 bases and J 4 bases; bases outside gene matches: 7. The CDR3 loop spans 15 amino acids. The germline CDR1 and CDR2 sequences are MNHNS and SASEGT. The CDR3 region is CASSPQGALNQPQHF. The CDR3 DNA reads TGTGCCAGCAGTCCGCAGGGGGCACTGAATCAGCCCCAGCATTTT.

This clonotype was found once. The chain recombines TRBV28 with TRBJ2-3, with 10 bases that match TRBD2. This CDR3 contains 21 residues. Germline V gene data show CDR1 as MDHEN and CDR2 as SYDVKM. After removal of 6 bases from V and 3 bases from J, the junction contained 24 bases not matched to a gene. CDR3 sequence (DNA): TGTGCCAGCAGCCTACCGCTTCGACTAGCGGGTCCTAATAGGGCGACAGATACGCAGTATTTT. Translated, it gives CASSLPLRLAGPNRATDTQYF.

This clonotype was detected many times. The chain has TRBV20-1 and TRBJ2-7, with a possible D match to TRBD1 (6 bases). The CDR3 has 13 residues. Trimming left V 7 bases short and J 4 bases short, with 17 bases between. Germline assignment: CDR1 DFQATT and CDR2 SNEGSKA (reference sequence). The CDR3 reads CSGSGTSPYEQYF. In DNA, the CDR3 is TGCAGTGGTTCCGGGACATCTCCTTACGAGCAGTACTTC.

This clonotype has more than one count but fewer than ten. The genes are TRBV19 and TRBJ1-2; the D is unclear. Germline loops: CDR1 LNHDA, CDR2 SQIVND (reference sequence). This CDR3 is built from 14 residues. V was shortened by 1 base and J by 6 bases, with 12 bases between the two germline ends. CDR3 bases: TGTGCCAGTAGTATAGCTGGGCAGTTCCATGGCTACACCTTC. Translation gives CASSIAGQFHGYTF.

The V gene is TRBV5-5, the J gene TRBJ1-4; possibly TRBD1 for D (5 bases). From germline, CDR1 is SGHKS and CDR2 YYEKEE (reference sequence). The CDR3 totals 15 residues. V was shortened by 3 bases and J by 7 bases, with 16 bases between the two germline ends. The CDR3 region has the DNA TGTGCCAGCAGCTCCCTCCAGGGTCGGGGTGAAAAACTGTTTTTT. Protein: CASSSLQGRGEKLFF.

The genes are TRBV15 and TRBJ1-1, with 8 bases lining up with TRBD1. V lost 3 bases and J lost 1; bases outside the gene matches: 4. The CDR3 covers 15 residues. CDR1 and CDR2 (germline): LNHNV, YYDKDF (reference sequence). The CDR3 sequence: CATSSTGGGNTEAFF. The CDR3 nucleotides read TGTGCCACCAGCAGTACAGGGGGTGGGAACACTGAAGCTTTCTTT.

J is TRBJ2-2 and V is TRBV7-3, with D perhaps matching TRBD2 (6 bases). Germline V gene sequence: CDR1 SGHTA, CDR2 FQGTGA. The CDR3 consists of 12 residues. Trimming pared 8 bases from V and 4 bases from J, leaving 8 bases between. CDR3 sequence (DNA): TGTGCCAGCTGGGGAGGCACCGGGGAGCTGTTTTTT. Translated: CASWGGTGELFF. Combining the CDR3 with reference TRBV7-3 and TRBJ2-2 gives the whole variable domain GAGVSQTPSNKVTEKGKYVELRCDPISGHTALYWYRQSLGQGPEFLIYFQGTGAADDSGLPNDRFFAVRPEGSVSTLKIQRTERGDSAVYLCASWGGTGELFFGEGSRLTVL.

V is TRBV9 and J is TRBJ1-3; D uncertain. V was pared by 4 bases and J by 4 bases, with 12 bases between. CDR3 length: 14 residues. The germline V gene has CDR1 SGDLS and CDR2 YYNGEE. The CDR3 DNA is TGTGCCAGCAGCCGGACTACCTTCGGAAACACCATATATTTT. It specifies CASSRTTFGNTIYF.

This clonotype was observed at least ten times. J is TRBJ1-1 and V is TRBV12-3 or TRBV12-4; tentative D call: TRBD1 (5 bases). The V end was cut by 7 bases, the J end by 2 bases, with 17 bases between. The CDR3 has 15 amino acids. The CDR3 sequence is CASINGGLGNTEAFF. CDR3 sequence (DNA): TGTGCCAGCATTAATGGGGGGTTAGGAAACACTGAAGCTTTCTTT.

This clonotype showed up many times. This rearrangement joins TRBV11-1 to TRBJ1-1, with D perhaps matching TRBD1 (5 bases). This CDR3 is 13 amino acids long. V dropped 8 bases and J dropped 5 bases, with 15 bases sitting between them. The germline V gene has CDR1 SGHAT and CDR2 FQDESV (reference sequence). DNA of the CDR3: TGTGCCAGCGGCCCCAAGTGGGGGACTGAAGCTTTCTTT. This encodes CASGPKWGTEAFF. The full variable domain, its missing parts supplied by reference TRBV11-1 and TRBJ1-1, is EAEVAQSPRYKITEKSQAVAFWCDPISGHATLYWYRQILGQGPELLVQFQDESVVDDSQLPKDRFSAERLKGVDSTLKIQPAELGDSAMYLCASGPKWGTEAFFGQGTRLTVV.

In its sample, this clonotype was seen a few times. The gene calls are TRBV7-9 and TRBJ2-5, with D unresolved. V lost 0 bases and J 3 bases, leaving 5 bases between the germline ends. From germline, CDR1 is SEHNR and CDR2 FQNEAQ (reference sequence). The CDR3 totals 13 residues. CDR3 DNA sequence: TGTGCCAGCAGCTTAGCTGGCAAAGAGACCCAGTACTTC. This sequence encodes CASSLAGKETQYF.

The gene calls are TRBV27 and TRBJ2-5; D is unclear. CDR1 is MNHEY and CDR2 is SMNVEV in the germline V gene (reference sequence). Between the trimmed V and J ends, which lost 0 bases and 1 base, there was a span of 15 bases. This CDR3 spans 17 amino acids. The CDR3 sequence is CASSLSPVSAPQETQYF. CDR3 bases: TGTGCCAGCAGTTTATCTCCTGTATCCGCCCCCCAAGAGACCCAGTACTTC.

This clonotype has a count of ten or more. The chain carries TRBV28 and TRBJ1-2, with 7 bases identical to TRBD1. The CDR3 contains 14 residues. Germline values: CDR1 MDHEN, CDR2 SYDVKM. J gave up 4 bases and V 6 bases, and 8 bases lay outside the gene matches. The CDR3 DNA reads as TGTGCCAGCAGAAGTGGCAGGGGGGGCTATGGCTACACCTTC. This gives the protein CASRSGRGGYGYTF.

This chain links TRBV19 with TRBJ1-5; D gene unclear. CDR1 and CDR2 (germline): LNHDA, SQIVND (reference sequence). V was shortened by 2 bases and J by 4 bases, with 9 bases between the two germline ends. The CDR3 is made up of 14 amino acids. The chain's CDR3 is CASSILQFNQPQHF. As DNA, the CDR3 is TGTGCCAGTAGTATATTACAGTTTAATCAGCCCCAGCATTTT.

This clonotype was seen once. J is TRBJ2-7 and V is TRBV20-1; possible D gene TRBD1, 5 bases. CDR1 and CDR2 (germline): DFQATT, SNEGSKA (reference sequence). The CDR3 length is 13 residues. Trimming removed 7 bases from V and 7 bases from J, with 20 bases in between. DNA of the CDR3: TGCAGTGTTTGGCAGAGTGGGGCCTTGGAGCAGTACTTC. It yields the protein CSVWQSGALEQYF.